Listed here are 15 T cell receptor beta chains from one sample, sequenced in a study of T cell repertoires in cytomegalovirus infection. Each CDR3 protein gets one entry after TCRdb re-called the reads with MiXCR. The sample holds a few hundred thousand distinct CDR3 sequences, about 15% seen once. The specimen sequenced was CD8+ T cells from PBMCs. The receptors here all came from a human donor in good health (CMV status not recorded). Some clones in this sample may be carry-over from other donors' samples.

This clonotype came up many times. The rearrangement uses TRBV12-5 and TRBJ2-7, with D tentatively TRBD1 (6 bases). Per the germline V gene, CDR1 is LGHNT and CDR2 is FRNRAP. The CDR3 sequence is 17 residues long. The germline V and J ends were trimmed by 3 bases and 0 bases, with 18 bases remaining between them. The DNA of the CDR3 is TGTGCTAGTGGTTTTTCCCTCCAGGGGAAGAGCTCCTACGAGCAGTACTTC. Amino acid sequence: CASGFSLQGKSSYEQYF. The variable domain in full, with the rest retrieved from reference TRBV12-5 and TRBJ2-7, is DARVTQTPRHKVTEMGQEVTMRCQPILGHNTVFWYRQTMMQGLELLAYFRNRAPLDDSGMPKDRFSAEMPDATLATLKIQPSEPRDSAVYFCASGFSLQGKSSYEQYFGPGTRLTVT.

The V gene is TRBV10-3, the J gene TRBJ2-1, with D possibly being TRBD1 or TRBD2 (5 bases each). Looked up from germline, CDR1 is ENHRY and CDR2 is SYGVKD. The CDR3 runs to 14 residues. The V end lost 6 bases, the J end lost 4 bases, and 13 bases lay between the germline ends. The CDR3 spells CAISEAWGYNEQFF. CDR3 DNA: TGTGCCATCAGCGAAGCCTGGGGGTACAATGAGCAGTTCTTC.

The V and J genes are TRBV10-3 and TRBJ1-2, with TRBD1 as a possible D gene (6 bases). The CDR3 consists of 15 residues. CDR1 is ENHRY, CDR2 SYGVKD, per germline. V shed 2 bases and J shed 6 bases, with 16 bases lying between them. CDR3 nucleotide sequence: TGTGCCATCAGTGAGAGGGGGGGGCGCGACCATGGCTACACCTTC. It codes for CAISERGGRDHGYTF.

The chain links TRBV9 to TRBJ1-2; D perhaps matches TRBD1 (6 bases). The CDR3 consists of 18 residues. Trimming took 4 bases from V and 2 from J, leaving 24 bases between them. Germline CDR1 is SGDLS and CDR2 is YYNGEE. The CDR3 bases are TGTGCCAGCAGCCCCTTTTTAGGGGGGCCTGACGCCAACTATGGCTACACCTTC. This translates into CASSPFLGGPDANYGYTF.

This clonotype appeared a few times. CDR3 DNA: TGTGCCAGCAGCCAAGCAGCGCGGGGAACTTACAATGAGCAGTTCTTC. Its translation is CASSQAARGTYNEQFF. The V call is TRBV7-8, the J call TRBJ2-1, with a possible D match to TRBD2 (6 bases). The CDR3 is made up of 16 amino acids. CDR1 SGHVS and CDR2 FQNEAQ come from the germline V gene. Trimming took 5 bases from V and 4 from J, leaving 18 bases between them.

This clonotype was counted many times. The genes are TRBV7-2 and TRBJ1-5; TRBD1 is a possible D gene (6 bases). This CDR3 is 14 amino acids long. V was cut by 1 base and J by 7 bases, with 11 bases left in between. The V gene's germline CDR1 is SGHTA and CDR2 FQGNSA. Written as DNA, the CDR3 is TGTGCCAGCAGCTTAGAAGGGGGGTGGCAGCCCCAGCATTTT. Protein: CASSLEGGWQPQHF.

In its sample, this clonotype was seen many times. The DNA of the CDR3 is TGTGCCATCAGTGAGTCGGTCAACGGGAACATTCAGTACTTC. It specifies CAISESVNGNIQYF. The chain recombines TRBV10-3 with TRBJ2-4; D call uncertain. V lost 0 bases, J lost 7 bases, and 10 bases lay in between. Germline CDR1 ENHRY, CDR2 SYGVKD. The CDR3 is made up of 14 amino acids.

This chain links TRBV12-3 or TRBV12-4 with TRBJ2-3; 12 bases agree with TRBD2. J lost 8 bases, V lost 6 bases, and 9 bases had no gene match. The CDR3 covers 15 residues. The CDR3 loop reads CASRGASGGVGTQYF. The DNA of the CDR3 is TGTGCCAGCAGGGGGGCTAGCGGGGGGGTAGGTACGCAGTATTTT.

Ten or more counts support this clonotype. The gene calls are TRBV4-1 and TRBJ1-5, with no clear D. Trimming shortened V by 0 bases and J by 4 bases, and 4 bases separated the two germline ends. The CDR3 is made up of 13 amino acids. The germline V gene encodes CDR1 MGHRA and CDR2 YSYEKL. Here the CDR3 DNA reads TGCGCCAGCAGCCAAGATGAAAATCAGCCCCAGCATTTT. It yields the protein CASSQDENQPQHF.

This clonotype was counted between two and nine times. The chain is built from TRBV20-1 and TRBJ2-5, with 9 bases lining up with TRBD1. With 5 bases clipped from V and 5 bases from J, the junction kept 9 bases outside the gene matches. This CDR3 is 14 amino acids long. CDR1 and CDR2 from the germline V gene are DFQATT and SNEGSKA (reference sequence). CDR3 loop: CSARVVGQGETQYF. As DNA, the CDR3 is TGCAGTGCTCGGGTTGTGGGACAGGGTGAGACCCAGTACTTC.

The gene calls are TRBV7-9 and TRBJ2-7; 12 bases fit TRBD1. Germline V gives CDR1 SEHNR, CDR2 FQNEAQ (reference sequence). CDR3 length: 16 amino acids. Trimming removed 1 base from V and 4 bases from J; junction bases left unmatched: 5. The CDR3 DNA sequence: TGTGCCAGCAGCTTAGGAAGGGACAGGGGGCTGTACGAGCAGTACTTC. This translates into CASSLGRDRGLYEQYF. The variable domain in full, completed from reference TRBV7-9 and TRBJ2-7, reads DTGVSQNPRHKITKRGQNVTFRCDPISEHNRLYWYRQTLGQGPEFLTYFQNEAQLEKSRLLSDRFSAERPKGSFSTLEIQRTEQGDSAMYLCASSLGRDRGLYEQYFGPGTRLTVT.

This clonotype was counted many times. The chain combines TRBV4-1 with TRBJ1-2; D remains ambiguous. Germline CDR1 reads MGHRA; CDR2 reads YSYEKL. The ends were cut back, 0 bases at V and 3 bases at J, with 11 bases in the middle. CDR3 length equals 15 residues. CDR3 in DNA: TGCGCCAGCAGCCAAGATCCGGCCTCTTACTATGGCTACACCTTC. It encodes CASSQDPASYYGYTF.

This clonotype was detected many times. The CDR3 nucleotides read TGTGCCAGCACTCCCAGGGAATTTACTGAAGCTTTCTTT. This codes for CASTPREFTEAFF. The V and J genes are TRBV28 and TRBJ1-1; tentatively, D is TRBD1 (5 bases). This CDR3 is built from 13 residues. The germline gives CDR1 MDHEN, CDR2 SYDVKM. V was shortened by 7 bases and J by 5 bases, with 14 bases between the two germline ends.

The rearrangement links TRBV6-5 to TRBJ1-2; 9 bases are a match to TRBD1. The CDR3 runs to 14 residues. V shed 6 bases, J shed 5 bases, and the junction held 7 bases outside the gene matches. Germline V gene lookup returns CDR1 MNHEY and CDR2 SVGAGI. CDR3 in amino acids: CASRKQGALYGYTF. The CDR3 DNA is TGTGCCAGCAGAAAACAGGGGGCTTTATATGGCTACACCTTC.

V usage is TRBV12-3 or TRBV12-4 and J usage is TRBJ2-3; D ambiguous. The length of the CDR3 is 14 residues. V lost 8 bases, J lost 0 bases, and 12 bases lay in between. The chain's CDR3 is CASLETESTDTQYF. The CDR3 nucleotides are TGTGCCAGCTTAGAAACCGAGAGCACAGATACGCAGTATTTT.